A single sample is the source of the 11 T cell receptor beta chains below, sequenced in a study of cytomegalovirus exposure and HLA in healthy donors. PCR employed 60 Vbeta and 13 Jbeta primers. Data came from immunoSEQ multiplex PCR; TCRdb stores just in-frame clones and leaves some out. The sample holds fewer than 250,000 clones. Sequencing used PBMCs. The receptors were gathered from a young woman in good health and CMV-seropositive.

This sequence joins TRBV18 and TRBJ2-7; D uncertain. V was shortened by 4 bases and J by 4 bases, with 17 bases between the two germline ends. The CDR3 length is 15 residues. The V gene's germline CDR1 is KGHSH and CDR2 LQKENI. CDR3 nucleotides: TGTGCCAGCTCACGGGTATGGGCACAGAATTACGAGCAGTACTTC. Translated: CASSRVWAQNYEQYF.

Here the CDR3 DNA reads TGCAGCGTTGAAGATGGCCAGGGAGGCTATGGCTACACCTTC. It yields the protein CSVEDGQGGYGYTF. The chain links TRBV29-1 to TRBJ1-2, with D maybe TRBD1 (5 bases). The germline V and J ends were trimmed by 0 bases and 4 bases, with 12 bases remaining between them. The CDR3 runs to 14 residues. Germline assignment: CDR1 SQVTM and CDR2 ANQGSEA.

This rearrangement joins TRBV6-5 to TRBJ1-2, with a tentative D call TRBD1 (6 bases). This CDR3 has 16 residues. Trimming pared 0 bases from V and 1 base from J, leaving 12 bases between. Germline V CDR1 and CDR2: MNHEY, SVGAGI. The CDR3 sequence: CASSYSDRTLNYGYTF. In nucleotides, the CDR3 is TGTGCCAGCAGTTACTCCGACAGGACCCTTAACTATGGCTACACCTTC.

This chain joins TRBV6-1 and TRBJ2-3, with D maybe TRBD1 (6 bases). Per germline, CDR1 MNHNS and CDR2 SASEGT. V was cut by 7 bases and J by 1 base, with 15 bases left in between. The CDR3 is made up of 15 amino acids. The DNA of the CDR3 is TGTGCCAGCATCACCAATCGACAGGGCACAGATACGCAGTATTTT. Amino acid sequence: CASITNRQGTDTQYF.

This chain links TRBV6-5 with TRBJ2-7, with 8 bases that match TRBD2. V gave up 8 bases and J gave up 7 bases; unmatched junction bases: 7. The germline V gene has CDR1 MNHEY and CDR2 SVGAGI. There are 12 residues in the CDR3. Written as DNA, the CDR3 is TGTGCCAGCGGTATAACGGGGGGGGAGCAGTACTTC. This translates into CASGITGGEQYF.

The chain links TRBV6-1 to TRBJ1-2, with D unclear. Trimming cost V 4 bases and J 0 bases, with 12 bases left between them. The CDR3 has 15 residues. The germline gives CDR1 MNHNS, CDR2 SASEGT. As DNA, the CDR3 is TGTGCCAGCAGTGGGGCGGGCGAGGCTAACTATGGCTACACCTTC. It specifies CASSGAGEANYGYTF.

The chain links TRBV5-1 to TRBJ1-4; a weak D match, TRBD1 (6 bases). Germline CDR1 and CDR2: SGHRS and YFSETQ. This CDR3 has 15 amino acids. Trimming took 0 bases from V and 7 from J, leaving 13 bases between them. Written as DNA, the CDR3 is TGCGCCAGCAGCTTGGTTCCAGGGGCAGGTGAAAAACTGTTTTTT. This codes for CASSLVPGAGEKLFF.

This CDR3 reads CASSQGRTLFVAYEQYF. The CDR3 region has the DNA TGTGCCAGCAGCCAAGGACGGACTCTGTTCGTGGCCTACGAGCAGTACTTC. The V and J genes are TRBV14 and TRBJ2-5; TRBD2 is a possible D gene (5 bases). Matching the DNA end better, TRBJ2-7 makes the J call doubtful. This CDR3 is 17 amino acids long. CDR1 SGHDN and CDR2 FVKESK come from the germline V gene.

The chain carries TRBV4-1 and TRBJ2-7; TRBD1 aligns across 7 bases. J gave up 2 bases and V 1 base, and 5 bases lay outside the gene matches. Germline values: CDR1 MGHRA, CDR2 YSYEKL. There are 15 residues in the CDR3. The CDR3: CASSQAGTEAYEQYF. In nucleotides, the CDR3 is TGCGCCAGCAGCCAAGCCGGGACAGAGGCCTACGAGCAGTACTTC.

The chain employs TRBV10-2 and TRBJ1-1; D gene ambiguous. Germline lookup yields CDR1 WSHSY and CDR2 SAAADI. The CDR3 spans 18 residues. With 0 bases removed from V and 1 base from J, the gap between germline ends came to 18 bases. In DNA form, the CDR3 reads TGCGCCAGCAGTGAGTCCCTGTCCGGGTCGGTTGGGAACACTGAAGCTTTCTTT. Its translation is CASSESLSGSVGNTEAFF.

This sequence joins TRBV9 and TRBJ1-5; maybe TRBD1 (6 bases). Germline V lookup: CDR1 SGDLS, CDR2 YYNGEE. The CDR3 spans 15 residues. The V and J ends lost 0 bases and 3 bases respectively, with 10 bases between them. The CDR3 DNA reads TGTGCCAGCAGCGTAGGAGGGACACTCAATCAGCCCCAGCATTTT. This gives the protein CASSVGGTLNQPQHF.